Included here is one T cell receptor (beta chain) sequence, with context. This specimen belongs to a study of blood T cell repertoires in COVID-19. Whole-study context: Specimens from acute and convalescent COVID-19 originated in the United States, Italy and Spain.

The authors' processing: Reference gene primer amplification in the assay estimated nucleated cell counts. Only in-frame clones appear in the TCRdb table, and some are missing; sequencing was by immunoSEQ multiplex PCR. That table supplies the V and J calls and clone size; D and trimming were determined from the DNA. The sample contains about 52,000 clones, approximately 85% of which appear only once. With V trimmed by 1 base and J by 3 bases, 1 base remained unmatched. The CDR3 is made up of 14 amino acids. Germline CDR1 LNHDA, CDR2 SQIVND (reference sequence). The Seattle patients joined while their infection was active and were tracked longitudinally afterward.

The source of this sequence is a woman of 80 years or more with COVID-19, enrolled during active disease. Sample: peripheral blood. The chain couples TRBV19 to TRBJ2-3; 7 bases match TRBD2. CDR3: CASSIAGGTDTQYF. CDR3 nucleotides: TGTGCCAGTAGTATAGCGGGAGGTACAGATACGCAGTATTTT.